These 7 T cell receptor beta chains originate from one sample sequenced in a study of identifying expanded T cells in peripheral blood. The table came from immunoSEQ multiplex PCR; TCRdb's copy has only in-frame clones and leaves some out. Here the sample spans 70,000 to 100,000 clones, 70% to 90% being singletons. The sequenced material came from blood. Source of these receptors: a person aged 18 to 75 in good health.

The chain combines TRBV5-8 with TRBJ1-4; 11 bases align to TRBD1. After removal of 4 bases from V and 6 bases from J, the junction contained 8 bases not matched to a gene. In germline, CDR1 is SGHTS, CDR2 YDEGEE. CDR3 length: 16 residues. The CDR3 is CASSPSVGQGDEKLFF. For the CDR3, the DNA is TGTGCCAGCAGCCCTTCGGTGGGACAGGGGGATGAAAAACTGTTTTTT.

The J gene is TRBJ1-1, the V gene TRBV6-6; TRBD1 agrees at 7 bases. Germline lookup yields CDR1 MNHNY and CDR2 SVGAGI (reference sequence). The CDR3 has 15 residues. V was clipped by 2 bases and J by 3 bases; unmatched bases: 6. The CDR3 nucleotides are TGTGCCAGCAGTTACGGTGGAACAGGGGACACTGAAGCTTTCTTT. It is translated as CASSYGGTGDTEAFF.

The V gene is TRBV10-2, the J gene TRBJ1-2, with D possibly being TRBD1 (5 bases). The germline V gene encodes CDR1 WSHSY and CDR2 SAAADI. The V end was cut by 0 bases, the J end by 13 bases, with 21 bases between. This CDR3 has 15 residues. The CDR3 sequence is CASSESWGDTVPGTF. In nucleotides, the CDR3 is TGCGCCAGCAGTGAGTCTTGGGGGGATACAGTGCCCGGCACCTTC.

Relative to its sample, this clone is medium-sized. The V gene is TRBV14, the J gene TRBJ2-3, with D perhaps given as TRBD1 or TRBD2 (5 bases each). The CDR3 consists of 14 residues. V was trimmed by 5 bases and J by 2 bases, leaving 11 bases between them. Germline V lookup: CDR1 SGHDN, CDR2 FVKESK. CDR3 region: CASSALGTTDTQYF. CDR3 sequence (DNA): TGTGCCAGCAGCGCACTGGGGACCACAGATACGCAGTATTTT. The entire variable domain, with the rest obtained from reference TRBV14 and TRBJ2-3, is as follows: EAGVTQFPSHSVIEKGQTVTLRCDPISGHDNLYWYRRVMGKEIKFLLHFVKESKQDESGMPNNRFLAERTGGTYSTLKVQPAELEDSGVYFCASSALGTTDTQYFGPGTRLTVL.

The V and J genes are TRBV5-5 and TRBJ1-1, with D possibly being TRBD1 (5 bases). CDR3 length: 14 amino acids. Germline values: CDR1 SGHKS, CDR2 YYEKEE (reference sequence). Between the trimmed V and J ends, which lost 4 bases and 5 bases, there was a span of 15 bases. The CDR3 is CASSETGAGTEAFF. The CDR3 DNA reads TGTGCCAGCAGCGAAACAGGTGCAGGGACTGAAGCTTTCTTT.

The gene calls are TRBV11-2 and TRBJ2-2; no definite D call. This CDR3 spans 14 amino acids. V shed 2 bases and J shed 5 bases, with 9 bases lying between them. Germline CDR1 SGHAT, CDR2 FQNNGV. CDR3 region: CASSLSQITGELFF. The CDR3 bases are TGTGCCAGCAGCTTATCCCAAATTACCGGGGAGCTGTTTTTT.

The chain recombines TRBV11-2 with TRBJ2-7, with 12 bases fitting TRBD2. V shed 5 bases, J shed 2 bases, and the junction held 4 bases outside the gene matches. The CDR3 contains 15 residues. Germline CDR1 reads SGHAT; CDR2 reads FQNNGV. CDR3 sequence (DNA): TGTGCCAGCAGCCCACTAGCGGGGGGTGCCTACGAGCAGTACTTC. Translated, it gives CASSPLAGGAYEQYF.